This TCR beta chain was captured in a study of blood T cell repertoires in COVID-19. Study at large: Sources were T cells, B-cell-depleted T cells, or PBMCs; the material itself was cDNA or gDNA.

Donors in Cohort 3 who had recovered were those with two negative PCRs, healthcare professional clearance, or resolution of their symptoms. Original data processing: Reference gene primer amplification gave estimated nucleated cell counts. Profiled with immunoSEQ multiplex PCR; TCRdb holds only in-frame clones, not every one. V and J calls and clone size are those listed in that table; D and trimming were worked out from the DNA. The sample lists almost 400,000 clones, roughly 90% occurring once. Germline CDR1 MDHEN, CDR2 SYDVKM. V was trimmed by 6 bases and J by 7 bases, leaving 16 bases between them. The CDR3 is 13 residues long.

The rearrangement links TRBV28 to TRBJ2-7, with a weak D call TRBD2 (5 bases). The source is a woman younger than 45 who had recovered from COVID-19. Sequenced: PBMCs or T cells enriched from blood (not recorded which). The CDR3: CASSERITGEQYF. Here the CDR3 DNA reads TGTGCCAGCAGCGAACGAATCACGGGGGAGCAGTACTTC.